The T cell receptor (beta chain) under discussion was sequenced for a study of OX40 agonist ivuxolimab in advanced cancers. Study details: Ivuxolimab doses were 0.01, 0.1, 0.3, 1.5, 3 or 10 mg/kg every 2 weeks.

Sequencing used immunoSEQ multiplex PCR; TCRdb keeps in-frame clones, though not all of them. The sample carries approximately 79,000 clones, 70% to 90% recorded once. Study-level results: Clonal expansion was among the lowest in partial responders at 0.1-3.0 mg/kg, especially CD8+. There were, on average, more expanded clones in CD8+ T cells than in CD4+.

Comments on this clone: Antigen specificity is unknown. The same CDR3 also results from other DNA sequences found in this sample.

This TCR was sampled from an adult with an advanced solid tumor such as melanoma, head and neck, liver or kidney cancer. The specimen was CD4+ or CD8+ T cells sorted from blood, collected in a trial of the OX40 agonist ivuxolimab.

The CDR3: CASSPDRDNSPLHF. The CDR3 coding sequence is TGTGCCAGCTCCCCGGACAGGGACAATTCACCCCTCCACTTT. The J gene is TRBJ1-6, the V gene TRBV18, with 8 bases fitting TRBD1. The germline V gene has CDR1 KGHSH and CDR2 LQKENI. Trimming at V came to 6 bases and at J to 7 bases, leaving 5 bases not matched to a gene. CDR3 length: 14 amino acids.